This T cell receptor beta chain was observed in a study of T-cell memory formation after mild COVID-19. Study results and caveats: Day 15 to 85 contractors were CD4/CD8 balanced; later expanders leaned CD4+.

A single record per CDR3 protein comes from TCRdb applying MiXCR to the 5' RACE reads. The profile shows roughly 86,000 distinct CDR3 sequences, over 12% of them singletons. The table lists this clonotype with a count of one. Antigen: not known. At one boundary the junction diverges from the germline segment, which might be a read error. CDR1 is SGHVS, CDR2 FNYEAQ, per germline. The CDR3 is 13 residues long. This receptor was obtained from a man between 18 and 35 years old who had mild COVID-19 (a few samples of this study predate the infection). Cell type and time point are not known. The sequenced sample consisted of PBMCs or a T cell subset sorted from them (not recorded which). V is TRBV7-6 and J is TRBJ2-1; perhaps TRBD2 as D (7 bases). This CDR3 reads CASSYREGSEQFF. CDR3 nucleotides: TGTGCAAGCAGCTACAGGGAGGGAAGTGAGCAGTTCTTC.